The T cell receptor (beta chain) described here comes from a study of blood T cell repertoires in COVID-19. Overall study context: The United States, Italy and Spain were the sources of the acute and convalescent COVID-19 samples. The analysed material was cDNA or gDNA that came from T cells, B-cell-depleted T cells, or PBMCs.

The CDR3 has 12 residues. V lost 8 bases and J 1 base, leaving 8 bases between the germline ends. The V gene's germline CDR1 is SNHLY and CDR2 FYNNEI. Original data processing: The assay estimated nucleated cells by amplifying reference gene primers. The method was immunoSEQ multiplex PCR; TCRdb's version includes in-frame clones alone and lacks a portion of them. V and J calls and clone size are as listed in that table; D and trimming were resolved from the DNA. Counted here are roughly 54,000 clones, 86% occurring once; the ten biggest clones make up 25% to 30%. The sequencing sample was made of peripheral blood. The J gene is TRBJ1-2, the V gene TRBV2; no firm D call. This receptor was identified in a human donor in a cohort sampled during active COVID-19. CDR3 sequence reads: CASSSVNYGYTF. The CDR3 DNA sequence: TGTGCCAGCTCATCGGTTAACTATGGCTACACCTTC.